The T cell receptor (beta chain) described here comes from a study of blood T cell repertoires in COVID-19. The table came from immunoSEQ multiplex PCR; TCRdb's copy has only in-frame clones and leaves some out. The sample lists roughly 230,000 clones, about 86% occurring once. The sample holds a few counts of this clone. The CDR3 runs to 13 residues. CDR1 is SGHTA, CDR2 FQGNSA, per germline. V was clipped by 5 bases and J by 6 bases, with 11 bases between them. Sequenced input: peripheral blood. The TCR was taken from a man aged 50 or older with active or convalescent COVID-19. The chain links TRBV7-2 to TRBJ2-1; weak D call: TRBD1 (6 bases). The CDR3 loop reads CASSMTGGNEQFF. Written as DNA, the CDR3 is TGTGCCAGCAGCATGACAGGAGGCAATGAGCAGTTCTTC.